The text below deals with one TCR beta chain. Its antigen target is currently unknown. No base qualities exist here, and no much larger clone lies one base off it. All donors were healthy Caucasians. The twin cohort comprised three pairs of female monozygotic twins, all aged roughly 18 to 30 years. Positive isolation kits from Invitrogen were used to isolate the CD4+ and CD8+ T cell populations. Cut back by 2 bases and 8 bases, the V and J ends lie 19 bases apart. The CDR3 sequence holds 16 residues, the cysteine and phenylalanine included. Of all the DNA, just the CDR3 is kept, 48 bases in frame from base 1. The library was built by means of 5' RACE. The sequencer was an Illumina HiSeq 2000. A universal primer binding site was introduced by template switching, and a unique molecular identifier was present in the final cDNA, enabling accurate counting of TCR cDNA molecules. Specific primers in the conserved constant-segment region were used to synthesize first-strand cDNA for TCR alpha and beta chains. To control for contamination, every cDNA library carried two barcodes: a SMART-Mk sample barcode plus Illumina barcodes. TruSeq adapter sequences along with Illumina sample barcodes were introduced in two successive PCR steps. TCR alpha and beta cDNA libraries were sequenced on the Illumina HiSeq platform with custom primers. The study's processing was this. MiGEC processed the raw reads to extract unique molecular identifiers, while MiXCR was used to determine the CDR3 positions. Recombination models were inferred per individual with the repgenHMM and IGoR tools using an EM algorithm. Shared clonotypes were analyzed with the tcR package in R, and sharing was normalized by the product of cloneset sizes. To study raw recombination free of thymic and clonal selection effects, out-of-frame nonproductive sequences were analyzed. TCRdb trimmed public reads at Q25 via fastp, called clones via MiXCR and kept in-frame beta chains. Identical CDR3 protein sequences are pooled into one entry, listed with their most common genes and DNA. In this record, the V and J calls reflect TCRdb's handling and not the investigators' own analysis. In all, the sample holds about 520,000 distinct CDR3 sequences, and about 20% of those were seen once. Together, the top ten hold roughly 0.91% of the sample.

The data were taken from a study of identical twins (dated by TCRdb to 2016 to 2017). At the level of the whole study: To test whether fetal clonotypes persist, the study used deep sequencing on TCR alpha and beta repertoires from monozygotic twins, unrelated adults of various ages, and cord blood. Replicate twin experiments were performed at different times using different library preparation protocols to rule out contamination. The research as a whole found: Out-of-frame TCR alpha sequences shared between twins showed an excess of low generation-probability sequences compared with coincidental sharing between unrelated individuals. In monozygotic twins, recombination models systematically underestimated out-of-frame TCR alpha sharing, but the models matched the sharing seen between unrelated individuals. Zero-insertion analyses could be partly confounded by invariant T cells such as MAIT and iNKT, though diverse VJ usage argued against such confounding for most clonotypes. Fewer insertions were carried by abundant cord blood beta clonotypes, a similar but weaker trend appeared in young adult naive repertoires, and no such trend appeared in memory repertoires. The excess sharing between twins in beta out-of-frame sequences was weaker because fewer shared sequences reduced the signal-to-noise ratio. Because the same donors could not be followed over many years, conclusions were based on cross-sectional statistical analysis.

The sample also formed part of further work on T cells expressing NK-cell markers. The second investigation adds: Under 10 donors provided sorted CD3+CD56+NKG2C+, CD3+CD56+NKG2C- and CD3+CD56-NKG2C+ T-cell subsets, whose TCR beta-chain repertoires were profiled. Of the eight sequenced donors, seven were found to be HCMV-seropositive and one was found to be HCMV-seronegative. In several experiments an anti-gammadeltaTCR antibody was added to restrict sorting to alphabetaTCR-expressing T cells. For five or six donors, the dominant CD3+CD56+NKG2C+ clonotypes were among the top 10 CD8+ clonotypes and accounted for about 1.0-7.5% of CD8+ T cells. Those dominant clonotypes were again the most abundant among CD3+CD56-NKG2C+ cells in a handful of donors, at about 25-65%. Whether the expanded NKG2C-expressing T cell clones were specific for HCMV antigens was left unclear. All eight donors whose samples were sequenced were randomly selected healthy volunteers, three of them men and five women. HCMV-specific IgG was detected in serum with a commercial ELISA kit to determine HCMV serostatus. MIGEC was used to demultiplex reads and group reads by UMI, and MiTCR was used to assemble and quantify clonotypes. To remove erroneous sequences, TCR cDNA sequences were retained only when supported by two or more reads. The tcR package was used for downstream repertoire analysis, and clonotypes were matched between fractions using CDR3 nucleotide sequence together with V segment. Antigen specificity was annotated against VDJdb with VDJmatch, allowing one amino acid substitution in CDR3.

The sequenced material came from CD4+ T cells sorted from blood. This clonotype was sampled from a woman under 30 in good health. The chain links TRBV12-3 or TRBV12-4 with TRBJ2-1; matching of 6 bases hints at TRBD2 as the D gene. CDR3 sequence: CASSLPGGGVKDEQFF. In nucleotides, the sequence is TGTGCCAGCAGTTTACCCGGGGGTGGGGTTAAGGATGAGCAGTTCTTC.